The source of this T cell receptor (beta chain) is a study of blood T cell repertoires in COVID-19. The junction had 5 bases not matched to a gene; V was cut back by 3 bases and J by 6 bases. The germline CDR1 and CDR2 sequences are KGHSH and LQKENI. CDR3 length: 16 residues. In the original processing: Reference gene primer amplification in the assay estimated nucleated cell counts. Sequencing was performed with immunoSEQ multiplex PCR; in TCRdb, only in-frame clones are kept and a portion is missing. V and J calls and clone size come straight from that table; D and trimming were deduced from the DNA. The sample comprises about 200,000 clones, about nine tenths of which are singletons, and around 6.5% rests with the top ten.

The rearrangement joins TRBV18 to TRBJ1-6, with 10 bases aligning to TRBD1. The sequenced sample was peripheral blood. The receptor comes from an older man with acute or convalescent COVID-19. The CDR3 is CASSPIGTGANSPLHF. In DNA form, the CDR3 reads TGTGCCAGCTCACCGATCGGGACAGGGGCTAATTCACCCCTCCACTTT.